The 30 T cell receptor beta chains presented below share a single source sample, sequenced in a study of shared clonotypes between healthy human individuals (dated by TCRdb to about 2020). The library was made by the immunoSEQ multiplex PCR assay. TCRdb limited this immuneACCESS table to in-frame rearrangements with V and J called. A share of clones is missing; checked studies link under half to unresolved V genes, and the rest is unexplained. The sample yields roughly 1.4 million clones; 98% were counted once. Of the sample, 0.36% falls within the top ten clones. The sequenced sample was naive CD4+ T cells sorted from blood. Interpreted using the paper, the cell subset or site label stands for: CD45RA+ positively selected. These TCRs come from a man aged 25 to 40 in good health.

Here the CDR3 DNA reads TGTGCCAGCAGTTTTAGGCACAGACAAGAGACCCAGTACTTC. Protein sequence: CASSFRHRQETQYF. V gene TRBV28 combines with J gene TRBJ2-5; no clear D gene. The CDR3 totals 14 residues. Trimming removed 3 bases from V and 2 bases from J, with 10 bases in between. Germline V gene data show CDR1 as MDHEN and CDR2 as SYDVKM.

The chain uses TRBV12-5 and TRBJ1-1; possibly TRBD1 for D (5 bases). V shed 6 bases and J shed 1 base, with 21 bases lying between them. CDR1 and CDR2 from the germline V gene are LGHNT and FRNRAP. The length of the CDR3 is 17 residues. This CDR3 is CASGTFPGMDGNTEAFF. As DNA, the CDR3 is TGTGCTAGTGGAACATTCCCAGGGATGGATGGGAACACTGAAGCTTTCTTT.

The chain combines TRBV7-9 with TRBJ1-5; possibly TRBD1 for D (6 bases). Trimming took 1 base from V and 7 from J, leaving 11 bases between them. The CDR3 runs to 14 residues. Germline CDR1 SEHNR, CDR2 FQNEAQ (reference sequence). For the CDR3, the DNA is TGTGCCAGCAGCTTAGAAGGGGGGGGCCAGCCCCAGCATTTT. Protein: CASSLEGGGQPQHF.

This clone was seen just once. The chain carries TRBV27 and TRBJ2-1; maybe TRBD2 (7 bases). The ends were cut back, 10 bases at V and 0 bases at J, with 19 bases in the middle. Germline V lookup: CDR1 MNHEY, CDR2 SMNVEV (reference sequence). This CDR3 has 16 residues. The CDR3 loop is CATRGAGHSSYNEQFF. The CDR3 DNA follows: TGTGCCACCCGGGGAGCGGGACATAGCTCCTACAATGAGCAGTTCTTC.

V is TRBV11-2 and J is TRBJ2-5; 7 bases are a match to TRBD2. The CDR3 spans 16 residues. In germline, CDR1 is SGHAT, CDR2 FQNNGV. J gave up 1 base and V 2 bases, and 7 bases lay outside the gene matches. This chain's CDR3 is CASSLMASGAQETQYF. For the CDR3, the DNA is TGTGCCAGCAGCTTAATGGCTAGCGGAGCCCAAGAGACCCAGTACTTC.

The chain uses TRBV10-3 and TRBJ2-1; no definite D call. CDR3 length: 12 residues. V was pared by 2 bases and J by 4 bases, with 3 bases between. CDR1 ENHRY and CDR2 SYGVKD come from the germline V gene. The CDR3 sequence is CAISEGYNEQFF. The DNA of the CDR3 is TGTGCCATCAGTGAGGGGTACAATGAGCAGTTCTTC.

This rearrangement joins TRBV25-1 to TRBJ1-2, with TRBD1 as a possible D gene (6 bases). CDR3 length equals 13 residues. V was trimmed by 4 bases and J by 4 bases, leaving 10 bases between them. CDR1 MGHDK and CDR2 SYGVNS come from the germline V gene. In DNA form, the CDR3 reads TGTGCCAGCAGTGGGACAGCTCTCTATGGCTACACCTTC. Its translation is CASSGTALYGYTF.

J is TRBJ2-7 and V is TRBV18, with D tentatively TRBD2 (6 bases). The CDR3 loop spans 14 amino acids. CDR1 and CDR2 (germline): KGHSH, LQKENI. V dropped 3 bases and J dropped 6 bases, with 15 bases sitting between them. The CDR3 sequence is CASSPMGGAGEQYF. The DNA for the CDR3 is TGTGCCAGCTCACCCATGGGCGGGGCCGGCGAGCAGTACTTC.

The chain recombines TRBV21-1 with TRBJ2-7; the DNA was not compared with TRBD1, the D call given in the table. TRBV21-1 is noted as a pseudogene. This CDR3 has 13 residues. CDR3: CASSHRDRNEQYF. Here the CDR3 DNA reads TGTGCCAGCAGCCACCGGGACAGGAACGAGCAGTACTTC.

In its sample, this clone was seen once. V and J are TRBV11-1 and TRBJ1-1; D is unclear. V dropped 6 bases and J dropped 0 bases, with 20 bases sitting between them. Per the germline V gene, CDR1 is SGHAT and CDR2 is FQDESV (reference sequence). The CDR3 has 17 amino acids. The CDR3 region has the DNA TGTGCCAGCAGAGCTAAAAGAGGACTCCTTTTGAACACTGAAGCTTTCTTT. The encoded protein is CASRAKRGLLLNTEAFF.

This CDR3 is CASTYTRGRVEQYF. In DNA form, the CDR3 reads TGTGCCAGCACCTATACAAGAGGCCGAGTCGAGCAGTACTTC. The chain recombines TRBV28 with TRBJ2-7; D unclear. V was pared by 7 bases and J by 6 bases, with 19 bases between. This CDR3 comprises 14 residues. CDR1 and CDR2 (germline): MDHEN, SYDVKM.

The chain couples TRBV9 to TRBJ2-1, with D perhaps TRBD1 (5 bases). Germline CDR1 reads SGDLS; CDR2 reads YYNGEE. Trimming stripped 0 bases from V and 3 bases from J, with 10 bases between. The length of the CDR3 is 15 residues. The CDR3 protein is CASSVELTGYNEQFF. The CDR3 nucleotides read TGTGCCAGCAGCGTAGAACTAACAGGCTACAATGAGCAGTTCTTC.

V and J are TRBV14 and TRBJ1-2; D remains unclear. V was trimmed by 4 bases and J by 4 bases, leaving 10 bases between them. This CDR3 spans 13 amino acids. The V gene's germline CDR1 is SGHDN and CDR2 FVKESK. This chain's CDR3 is CASSPRISYGYTF. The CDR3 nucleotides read TGTGCCAGCAGCCCAAGGATTAGCTATGGCTACACCTTC.

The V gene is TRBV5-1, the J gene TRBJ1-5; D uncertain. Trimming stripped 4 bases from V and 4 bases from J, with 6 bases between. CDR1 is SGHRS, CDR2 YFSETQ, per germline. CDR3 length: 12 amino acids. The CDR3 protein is CASSPMNQPQHF. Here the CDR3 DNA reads TGCGCCAGCAGCCCCATGAATCAGCCCCAGCATTTT.

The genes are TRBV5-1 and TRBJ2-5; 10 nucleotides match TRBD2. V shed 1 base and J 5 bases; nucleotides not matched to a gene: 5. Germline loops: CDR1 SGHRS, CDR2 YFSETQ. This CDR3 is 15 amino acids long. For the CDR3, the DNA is TGCGCCAGCAGCTTGCAGGCTAGCGGGAGTGAGACCCAGTACTTC. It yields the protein CASSLQASGSETQYF. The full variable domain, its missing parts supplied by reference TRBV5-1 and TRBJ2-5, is KAGVTQTPRYLIKTRGQQVTLSCSPISGHRSVSWYQQTPGQGLQFLFEYFSETQRNKGNFPGRFSGRQFSNSRSEMNVSTLELGDSALYLCASSLQASGSETQYFGPGTRLLVL.

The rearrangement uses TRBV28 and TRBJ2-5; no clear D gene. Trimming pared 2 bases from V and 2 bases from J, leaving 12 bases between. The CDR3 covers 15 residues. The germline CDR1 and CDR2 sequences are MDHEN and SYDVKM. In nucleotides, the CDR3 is TGTGCCAGCAGTTTAAAAGTGCTAGTTCAAGAGACCCAGTACTTC. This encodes CASSLKVLVQETQYF.

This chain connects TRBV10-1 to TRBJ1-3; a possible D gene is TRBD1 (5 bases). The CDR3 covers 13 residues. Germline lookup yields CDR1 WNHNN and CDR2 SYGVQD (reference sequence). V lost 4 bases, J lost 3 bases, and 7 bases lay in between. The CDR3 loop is CASSGGDGNTIYF. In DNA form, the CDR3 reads TGCGCCAGCAGTGGAGGGGATGGAAACACCATATATTTT.

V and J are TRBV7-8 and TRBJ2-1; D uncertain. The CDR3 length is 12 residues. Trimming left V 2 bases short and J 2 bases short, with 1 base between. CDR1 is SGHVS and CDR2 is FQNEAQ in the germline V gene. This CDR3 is CASSLTYNEQFF. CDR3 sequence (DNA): TGTGCCAGCAGCTTAACCTACAATGAGCAGTTCTTC. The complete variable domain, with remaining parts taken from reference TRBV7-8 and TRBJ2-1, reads GAGVSQSPRYKVAKRGQDVALRCDPISGHVSLFWYQQALGQGPEFLTYFQNEAQLDKSGLPSDRFFAERPEGSVSTLKIQRTQQEDSAVYLCASSLTYNEQFFGPGTRLTVL.

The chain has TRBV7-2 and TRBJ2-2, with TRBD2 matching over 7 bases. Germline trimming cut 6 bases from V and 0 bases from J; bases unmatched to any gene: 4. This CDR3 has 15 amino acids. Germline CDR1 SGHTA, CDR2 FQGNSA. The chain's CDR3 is CASSLRGANTGELFF. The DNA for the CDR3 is TGTGCCAGCAGTCTTCGGGGGGCGAACACCGGGGAGCTGTTTTTT.

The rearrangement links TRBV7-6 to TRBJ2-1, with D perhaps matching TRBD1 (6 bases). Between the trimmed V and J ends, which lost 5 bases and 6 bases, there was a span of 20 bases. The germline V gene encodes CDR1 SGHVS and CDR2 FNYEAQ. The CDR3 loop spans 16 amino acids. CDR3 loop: CASSLNLRGRGNEQFF. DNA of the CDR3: TGTGCCAGCAGCCTAAACCTCAGGGGAAGAGGCAATGAGCAGTTCTTC.

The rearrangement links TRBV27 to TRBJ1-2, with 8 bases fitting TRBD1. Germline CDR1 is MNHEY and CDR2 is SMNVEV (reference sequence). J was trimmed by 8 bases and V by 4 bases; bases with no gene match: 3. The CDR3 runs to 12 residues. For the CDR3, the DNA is TGTGCCAGCAGTTCAGGGGGCGGCGGCTACACCTTC. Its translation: CASSSGGGGYTF.

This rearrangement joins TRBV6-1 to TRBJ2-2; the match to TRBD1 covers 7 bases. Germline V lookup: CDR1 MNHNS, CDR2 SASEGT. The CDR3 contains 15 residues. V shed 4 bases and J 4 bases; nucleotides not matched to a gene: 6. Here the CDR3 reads CASSAFGTATGELFF. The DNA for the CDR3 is TGTGCCAGCAGTGCATTCGGGACAGCCACCGGGGAGCTGTTTTTT.

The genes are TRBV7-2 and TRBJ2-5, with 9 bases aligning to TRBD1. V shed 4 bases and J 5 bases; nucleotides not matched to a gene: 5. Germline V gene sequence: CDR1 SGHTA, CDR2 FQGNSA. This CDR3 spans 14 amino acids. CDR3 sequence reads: CASSWGQGRETQYF. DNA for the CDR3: TGTGCCAGCAGCTGGGGACAGGGTCGGGAGACCCAGTACTTC.

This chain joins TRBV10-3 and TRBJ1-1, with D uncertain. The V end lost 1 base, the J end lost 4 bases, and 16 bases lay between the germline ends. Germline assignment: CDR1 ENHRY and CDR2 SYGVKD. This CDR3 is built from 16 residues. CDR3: CAISEYGFSVGTEAFF. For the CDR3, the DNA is TGTGCCATCAGTGAGTACGGGTTTTCAGTGGGCACTGAAGCTTTCTTT.

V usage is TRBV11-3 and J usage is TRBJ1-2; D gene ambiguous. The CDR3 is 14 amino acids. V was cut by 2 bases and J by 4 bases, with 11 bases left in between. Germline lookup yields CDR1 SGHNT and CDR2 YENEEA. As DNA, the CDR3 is TGTGCCAGCAGCTTAACTGCGGATACCTATGGCTACACCTTC. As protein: CASSLTADTYGYTF.

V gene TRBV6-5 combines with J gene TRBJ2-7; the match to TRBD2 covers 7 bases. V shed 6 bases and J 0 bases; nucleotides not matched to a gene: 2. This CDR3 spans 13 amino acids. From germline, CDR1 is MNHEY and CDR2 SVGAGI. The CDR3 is CASRAGRSYEQYF. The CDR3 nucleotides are TGTGCCAGCAGAGCGGGACGCTCCTACGAGCAGTACTTC.

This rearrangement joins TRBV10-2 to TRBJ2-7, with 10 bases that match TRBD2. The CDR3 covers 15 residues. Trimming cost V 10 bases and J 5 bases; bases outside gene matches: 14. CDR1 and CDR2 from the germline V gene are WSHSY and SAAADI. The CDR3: CATISQASGSDEQYF. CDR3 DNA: TGCGCCACCATTTCGCAGGCTAGCGGGAGTGACGAGCAGTACTTC.

CDR3 coding DNA: TGTGCCAGTCGACCGGGCCCAGTGTTCACAGATACGCAGTATTTT. Translated, it gives CASRPGPVFTDTQYF. The chain couples TRBV19 to TRBJ2-3; no clear D gene. The V end was cut by 8 bases, the J end by 2 bases, with 17 bases between. From germline, CDR1 is LNHDA and CDR2 SQIVND (reference sequence). This CDR3 is built from 15 residues.

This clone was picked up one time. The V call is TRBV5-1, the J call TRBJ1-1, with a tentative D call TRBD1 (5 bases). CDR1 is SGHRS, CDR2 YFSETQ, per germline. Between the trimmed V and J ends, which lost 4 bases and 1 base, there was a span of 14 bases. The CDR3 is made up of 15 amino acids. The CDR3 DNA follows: TGCGCCAGCAGCGCTCCCGAGACAGCGAACACTGAAGCTTTCTTT. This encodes CASSAPETANTEAFF. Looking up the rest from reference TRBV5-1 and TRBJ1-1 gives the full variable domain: KAGVTQTPRYLIKTRGQQVTLSCSPISGHRSVSWYQQTPGQGLQFLFEYFSETQRNKGNFPGRFSGRQFSNSRSEMNVSTLELGDSALYLCASSAPETANTEAFFGQGTRLTVV.

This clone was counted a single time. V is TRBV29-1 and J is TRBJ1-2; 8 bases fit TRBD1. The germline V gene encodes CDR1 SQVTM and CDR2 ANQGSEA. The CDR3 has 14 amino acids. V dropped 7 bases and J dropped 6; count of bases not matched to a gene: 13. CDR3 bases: TGCAGCGCCCGGGCCCTTGGACAGGGCGATGGCTACACCTTC. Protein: CSARALGQGDGYTF.